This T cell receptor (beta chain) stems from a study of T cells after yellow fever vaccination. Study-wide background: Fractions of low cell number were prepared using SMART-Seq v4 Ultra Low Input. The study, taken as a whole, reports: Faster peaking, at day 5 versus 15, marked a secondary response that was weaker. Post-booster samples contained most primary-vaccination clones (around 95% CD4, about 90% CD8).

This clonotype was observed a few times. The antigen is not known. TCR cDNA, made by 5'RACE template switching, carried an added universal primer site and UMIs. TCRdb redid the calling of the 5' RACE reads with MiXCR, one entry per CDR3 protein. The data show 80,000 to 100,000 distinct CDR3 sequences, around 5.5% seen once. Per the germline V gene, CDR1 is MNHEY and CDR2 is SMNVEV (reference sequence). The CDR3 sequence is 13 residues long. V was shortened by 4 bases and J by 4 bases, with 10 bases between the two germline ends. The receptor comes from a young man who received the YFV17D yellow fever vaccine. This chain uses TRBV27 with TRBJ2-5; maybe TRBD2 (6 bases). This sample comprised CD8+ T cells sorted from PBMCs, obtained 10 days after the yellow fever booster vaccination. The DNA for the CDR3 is TGTGCCAGCAGTTGGGGGGAGTCAGAGACCCAGTACTTC. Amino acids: CASSWGESETQYF.